This T cell receptor (beta chain) was recovered during a study of shared T cell receptors in the human thymus. The CDR3 has 18 amino acids. Germline loops: CDR1 LGHNA, CDR2 YSLEER. V gave up 4 bases and J gave up 8 bases; unmatched junction bases: 11. Sequencing used immunoSEQ multiplex PCR; TCRdb keeps in-frame clones, though not all of them. Among about 380,000 clones listed, over 90% were seen once. This TCR derives from a human donor. What was sequenced was thymocytes. This rearrangement joins TRBV4-3 to TRBJ2-1, with 16 bases fitting TRBD2. The CDR3 bases are TGCGCCAGCAGCCCGGGACTAGCGGGAGGGCTTGTTTTGGATGAGCAGTTCTTC. This codes for CASSPGLAGGLVLDEQFF.